This entry lists 13 T cell receptor beta chains sequenced from one sample in a study of shared clonotypes between healthy human individuals. CD45RO negativity and positive selection for CCR7 defined naive CD8 cells, a population that excluded terminally differentiated effector memory CD45RA+ cells. Method: immunoSEQ multiplex PCR; TCRdb's copy keeps in-frame clones and lacks some. In the table there are roughly 570,000 clones, about 98% of which are singletons. The sample consisted of naive CD8+ T cells sorted from blood. The source of these receptors is a man aged 25 to 40 in good health.

The gene calls are TRBV6-6 and TRBJ1-2, with D possibly TRBD1 on 5 matching bases. The CDR3 consists of 12 residues. V was clipped by 6 bases and J by 4 bases, with 9 bases between them. Germline values: CDR1 MNHNY, CDR2 SVGAGI (reference sequence). CDR3 residues: CASSRDVYGYTF. CDR3 nucleotide sequence: TGTGCCAGCAGCCGGGACGTCTATGGCTACACCTTC.

This sequence joins TRBV6-5 and TRBJ2-7; 8 nucleotides align to TRBD1. Trimming took 1 base from V and 3 from J; bases not matched to a gene: 8. Germline assignment: CDR1 MNHEY and CDR2 SVGAGI. The CDR3 sequence is 16 residues long. CDR3 in amino acids: CASSYWGDRPHYEQYF. The CDR3 region has the DNA TGTGCCAGCAGTTACTGGGGGGACAGGCCCCACTACGAGCAGTACTTC.

The CDR3 protein is CASGLPGGSRGYTF. CDR3 bases: TGTGCTAGTGGTTTGCCAGGAGGTTCGCGTGGCTACACCTTC. J is TRBJ1-2 and V is TRBV12-5; D gene unclear. Germline-derived CDR1 and CDR2 are LGHNT and FRNRAP. Between the trimmed V and J ends, which lost 2 bases and 7 bases, there was a span of 14 bases. CDR3 length: 14 residues. The full variable domain, completed using reference TRBV12-5 and TRBJ1-2, is DARVTQTPRHKVTEMGQEVTMRCQPILGHNTVFWYRQTMMQGLELLAYFRNRAPLDDSGMPKDRFSAEMPDATLATLKIQPSEPRDSAVYFCASGLPGGSRGYTFGSGTRLTVV.

This sequence joins TRBV7-9 and TRBJ2-2; TRBD2 matches 8 bases. From germline, CDR1 is SEHNR and CDR2 FQNEAQ (reference sequence). The CDR3 covers 15 residues. Losses at the gene ends were 10 bases for V and 5 bases for J; bases not matched to a gene: 12. CDR3 sequence: CAIRRLAGPTGELFF. CDR3 DNA: TGTGCCATCCGTAGGCTAGCGGGCCCAACCGGGGAGCTGTTTTTT.

The chain is built from TRBV7-9 and TRBJ2-3, with 7 bases identical to TRBD1. Looked up from germline, CDR1 is SEHNR and CDR2 is FQNEAQ (reference sequence). The V and J ends lost 3 bases and 8 bases, in that order; junction bases with no gene match: 2. The CDR3 extends over 12 amino acids. The CDR3 is CASSLAGGTQYF. CDR3 bases: TGTGCCAGCAGCTTGGCAGGGGGTACGCAGTATTTT.

V gene TRBV7-9 combines with J gene TRBJ1-5; 8 nucleotides line up with TRBD1. Germline V lookup: CDR1 SEHNR, CDR2 FQNEAQ (reference sequence). V dropped 10 bases and J dropped 6; count of bases not matched to a gene: 8. This CDR3 has 13 amino acids. CDR3 DNA: TGTGCCATCCCGACAGGGGCAAGTCAGCCCCAGCATTTT. Protein sequence: CAIPTGASQPQHF. Combining the CDR3 with reference TRBV7-9 and TRBJ1-5 gives the whole variable domain DTGVSQNPRHKITKRGQNVTFRCDPISEHNRLYWYRQTLGQGPEFLTYFQNEAQLEKSRLLSDRFSAERPKGSFSTLEIQRTEQGDSAMYLCAIPTGASQPQHFGDGTRLSIL.

The rearrangement links TRBV25-1 to TRBJ1-1; D gene ambiguous. The germline CDR1 and CDR2 sequences are MGHDK and SYGVNS. The CDR3 runs to 11 residues. The ends were cut back, 6 bases at V and 1 base at J, with 3 bases in the middle. CDR3 loop: CASRENTEAFF. The CDR3 nucleotides read TGTGCCAGCAGAGAGAACACTGAAGCTTTCTTT. The variable domain in full, completed from reference TRBV25-1 and TRBJ1-1, reads EADIYQTPRYLVIGTGKKITLECSQTMGHDKMYWYQQDPGMELHLIHYSYGVNSTEKGDLSSESTVSRIRTEHFPLTLESARPSHTSQYLCASRENTEAFFGQGTRLTVV.

The gene calls are TRBV27 and TRBJ1-1; 7 bases fit TRBD1. V lost 3 bases to trimming and J lost 4 bases; unmatched junction nucleotides: 2. Per the germline V gene, CDR1 is MNHEY and CDR2 is SMNVEV (reference sequence). The CDR3 has 13 amino acids. In DNA form, the CDR3 reads TGTGCCAGCAGTTTGGCAGGGGGCACTGAAGCTTTCTTT. Translating it yields CASSLAGGTEAFF.

The genes are TRBV27 and TRBJ2-7; 9 bases are shared with TRBD1. Unmatched junction bases numbered 7, after V lost 4 bases and J lost 3 bases. The CDR3 sequence is 15 residues long. The germline V gene encodes CDR1 MNHEY and CDR2 SMNVEV (reference sequence). CDR3 coding DNA: TGTGCCAGCAGTTACGAAGGGACAGGGAACTACGAGCAGTACTTC. Encoded protein: CASSYEGTGNYEQYF.

The V and J genes are TRBV2 and TRBJ2-1; D tentatively fits TRBD1 or TRBD2 (6 bases each). V gave up 10 bases and J gave up 3 bases, with 16 bases separating them. Germline CDR1 reads SNHLY; CDR2 reads FYNNEI. The length of the CDR3 is 14 residues. CDR3 DNA: TGTGCCAAGGGGAGTAGGGGGGACTACAATGAGCAGTTCTTC. Its translation: CAKGSRGDYNEQFF. Together with reference TRBV2 and TRBJ2-1, the CDR3 gives the full variable domain: EPEVTQTPSHQVTQMGQEVILRCVPISNHLYFYWYRQILGQKVEFLVSFYNNEISEKSEIFDDQFSVERPDGSNFTLKIRSTKLEDSAMYFCAKGSRGDYNEQFFGPGTRLTVL.

The chain has TRBV11-2 and TRBJ2-5; 7 bases map to TRBD1. J lost 3 bases, V lost 0 bases, and 10 bases had no gene match. Per germline, CDR1 SGHAT and CDR2 FQNNGV. The CDR3 contains 17 residues. CDR3 coding DNA: TGTGCCAGCAGCTTAGACCATCCTCGGACAGGAGAAGAGACCCAGTACTTC. Amino acids: CASSLDHPRTGEETQYF.

The DNA for the CDR3 is TGTGCCAGCAGCTCAGGGCCCTACGAGCAGTACTTC. Protein: CASSSGPYEQYF. This sequence joins TRBV13 and TRBJ2-7; D is perhaps TRBD1 (5 bases). The CDR3 spans 12 residues. Germline V lookup: CDR1 PRHDT, CDR2 FYEKMQ (reference sequence). Trimming stripped 4 bases from V and 2 bases from J, with 6 bases between.

The chain recombines TRBV11-2 with TRBJ1-6; the D is unclear. CDR1 is SGHAT, CDR2 FQNNGV, per germline. V was pared by 0 bases and J by 17 bases, with 11 bases between. CDR3 length equals 12 residues. CDR3 DNA: TGTGCCAGCAGCTTAGATCGGACGGCCGTCCACTTT. Its protein product is CASSLDRTAVHF.